Following are 29 T cell receptor beta chains from one sample sequenced in a study of blood T cells in healthy people across ages (dated by TCRdb to the mid-2010s). Preparation of the library involved 5' RACE. TCRdb shows the sequencer as Illumina HiSeq 2500. A second PCR of roughly 7 to 11 cycles was performed with a sample-barcoded 5' primer and a J-beta primer mix. TCRdb redid the processing of the public reads, applying fastp at Q25 and MiXCR, and retained in-frame beta chains. Duplicate CDR3 protein sequences are folded into a single record with the most common DNA and genes. The sample yields 540,000 or so distinct CDR3 sequences; nearly 25% were counted once. The ten top clones hold 8.5% to 9.5% of the sample. The same specimen was also included in a second study, on T cells of mothers and their children.

Material: blood. The receptors were sampled from a boy younger than 18 in good health.

This clonotype appeared a few times. The chain joins TRBV7-9 to TRBJ2-2; D ambiguous. Trimming cost V 5 bases and J 6 bases, with 10 bases left between them. CDR1 and CDR2 from the germline V gene are SEHNR and FQNEAQ (reference sequence). The CDR3 has 13 amino acids. The CDR3 reads CASSPVGSGELFF. The CDR3 coding sequence is TGTGCCAGCAGCCCCGTTGGGTCCGGGGAGCTGTTTTTT.

This clonotype appeared a few times. The chain has TRBV20-1 and TRBJ2-5, with TRBD2 matching over 10 bases. This CDR3 is 14 amino acids long. Germline V CDR1 and CDR2: DFQATT, SNEGSKA (reference sequence). The V and J ends lost 6 bases and 2 bases, in that order; junction bases with no gene match: 6. The CDR3 loop reads CSARGLAAQETQYF. The CDR3 DNA sequence: TGCAGTGCCCGTGGACTAGCGGCTCAAGAGACCCAGTACTTC.

The J gene is TRBJ2-4, the V gene TRBV6-2 or TRBV6-3; D is unresolved. CDR3 length equals 17 residues. Germline CDR1 is MNHEY and CDR2 is SVGEGT. V lost 2 bases to trimming and J lost 0 bases, with 14 bases between them. The chain's CDR3 is CASSYPRATVAKNIQYF. The CDR3 nucleotides read TGTGCCAGCAGTTACCCTCGGGCGACTGTAGCCAAAAACATTCAGTACTTC.

This clonotype was found a few times. The genes are TRBV20-1 and TRBJ1-2; tentative D call: TRBD1 (6 bases). The germline CDR1 and CDR2 sequences are DFQATT and SNEGSKA (reference sequence). The CDR3 sequence is 11 residues long. CDR3: CSAGRGYGYTF. The CDR3 DNA follows: TGCAGCGCAGGCAGGGGCTATGGCTACACCTTC.

V usage is TRBV18 and J usage is TRBJ2-3; 9 bases align to TRBD2. Germline trimming cut 3 bases from V and 2 bases from J; bases unmatched to any gene: 3. This CDR3 comprises 15 residues. Germline V gene sequence: CDR1 KGHSH, CDR2 LQKENI. This CDR3 reads CASSPLAGFTDTQYF. The CDR3 DNA follows: TGTGCCAGCTCACCTCTAGCGGGATTCACAGATACGCAGTATTTT.

CDR3 amino acids: CASSQDAIGGDTQYF. In DNA, the CDR3 is TGCGCCAGCAGCCAAGACGCTATCGGAGGAGATACGCAGTATTTT. The V and J genes are TRBV4-1 and TRBJ2-3, with D possibly being TRBD2 (5 bases). Germline V gene lookup returns CDR1 MGHRA and CDR2 YSYEKL. Deletions cut 0 bases from V and 5 bases from J, with 12 bases between. This CDR3 is 15 amino acids long.

The genes are TRBV3-1 and TRBJ1-1, with D possibly matching TRBD1 (6 bases). Germline assignment: CDR1 LGHDT and CDR2 YNNKEL (reference sequence). The CDR3 runs 15 residues. V lost 4 bases to trimming and J lost 6 bases, with 18 bases between them. The CDR3: CASSLGTPGVAEAFF. For the CDR3, the DNA is TGTGCCAGCAGCCTCGGGACACCAGGGGTAGCTGAAGCTTTCTTT. The complete variable domain, with remaining parts taken from reference TRBV3-1 and TRBJ1-1, reads DTAVSQTPKYLVTQMGNDKSIKCEQNLGHDTMYWYKQDSKKFLKIMFSYNNKELIINETVPNRFSPKSPDKAHLNLHINSLELGDSAVYFCASSLGTPGVAEAFFGQGTRLTVV.

The V call is TRBV20-1, the J call TRBJ1-2; D gene unclear. Germline V gene sequence: CDR1 DFQATT, CDR2 SNEGSKA (reference sequence). Trimming took 1 base from V and 4 from J, leaving 7 bases between them. This CDR3 has 12 residues. In nucleotides, the CDR3 is TGCAGTGCTAGAGTGGGAGGCTATGGCTACACCTTC. Residues: CSARVGGYGYTF.

This clonotype was counted many times. The rearrangement uses TRBV29-1 and TRBJ2-1; 14 bases are shared with TRBD2. V dropped 3 bases and J dropped 5; count of bases not matched to a gene: 9. CDR3 size: 17 residues. The germline V gene encodes CDR1 SQVTM and CDR2 ANQGSEA. The CDR3 nucleotides read TGCAGCGTTGACGAGTACGGGACTAGCGGGGGAGACAATGAGCAGTTCTTC. It codes for CSVDEYGTSGGDNEQFF.

This clonotype was counted between two and nine times. This sequence joins TRBV5-1 and TRBJ1-4; perhaps TRBD1 as D (6 bases). With 0 bases removed from V and 4 bases from J, the gap between germline ends came to 10 bases. Germline V gives CDR1 SGHRS, CDR2 YFSETQ. The CDR3 covers 15 residues. In nucleotides, the CDR3 is TGCGCCAGCAGCTTGGAGACAGGAGTTAATGAAAAACTGTTTTTT. Translation: CASSLETGVNEKLFF.

The rearrangement uses TRBV7-2 and TRBJ2-7, with 11 bases identical to TRBD2. CDR1 and CDR2 (germline): SGHTA, FQGNSA. The V segment lost 1 base and the J segment 5 bases; nucleotides outside the gene matches: 10. The length of the CDR3 is 17 residues. This CDR3 reads CASSLGELAGANHEQYF. The CDR3 nucleotides are TGTGCCAGCAGCTTAGGAGAACTAGCGGGAGCTAACCACGAGCAGTACTTC.

The V call is TRBV4-2, the J call TRBJ2-1; D gene ambiguous. Per the germline V gene, CDR1 is LGHNA and CDR2 is YNFKEQ. Trimming shortened V by 0 bases and J by 3 bases, and 9 bases separated the two germline ends. CDR3 length: 15 residues. The CDR3 loop is CASSQDRAFYNEQFF. DNA for the CDR3: TGTGCCAGCAGCCAAGATAGGGCTTTCTACAATGAGCAGTTCTTC.

The J gene is TRBJ1-2, the V gene TRBV5-1, with TRBD1 identical over 7 bases. The CDR3 extends over 17 amino acids. The ends lost 0 bases at V and 5 bases at J; junction bases unmatched: 13. Germline V CDR1 and CDR2: SGHRS, YFSETQ. CDR3 coding DNA: TGCGCCAGCAGCTTGGCCACCTTGACAGGGACCCGGTATGGCTACACCTTC. Translating it yields CASSLATLTGTRYGYTF.

The chain recombines TRBV28 with TRBJ2-7, with 9 bases identical to TRBD1. CDR1 is MDHEN, CDR2 SYDVKM, per germline. Losses at the gene ends were 8 bases for V and 7 bases for J; bases not matched to a gene: 12. CDR3 size: 14 residues. The CDR3 DNA sequence: TGTGCCAGCGTAAGGGGGACAGGGATCGGGGAGCAGTACTTC. This codes for CASVRGTGIGEQYF.

In this sample, this clonotype turned up a few times. This chain uses TRBV7-9 with TRBJ1-6; D gene unclear. Deletions cut 4 bases from V and 5 bases from J, with 3 bases between. This CDR3 contains 12 residues. Germline values: CDR1 SEHNR, CDR2 FQNEAQ (reference sequence). In DNA, the CDR3 is TGTGCCAGCAGCTATGATAATTCACCCCTCCACTTT. It specifies CASSYDNSPLHF.

This clonotype was picked up one time. The chain carries TRBV7-8 and TRBJ2-5, with 8 bases matching TRBD1. CDR3 length: 14 amino acids. CDR1 is SGHVS, CDR2 FQNEAQ, per germline. V trimming: 4 bases; J trimming: 2 bases; junction bases outside the gene matches: 3. This CDR3 is CASSWGTGQETQYF. The CDR3 DNA sequence: TGTGCCAGCAGCTGGGGGACAGGTCAAGAGACCCAGTACTTC.

This clonotype was detected a few times. The V call is TRBV21-1, the J call TRBJ2-5. TRBV21-1 constitutes a pseudogene. CDR3 length equals 14 residues. The CDR3 spells CASSKGPAQETQYF. The CDR3 region has the DNA TGTGCCAGCAGCAAAGGTCCGGCACAAGAGACCCAGTACTTC.

J is TRBJ2-7 and V is TRBV7-9, with TRBD2 identical over 7 bases. CDR1 and CDR2 from the germline V gene are SEHNR and FQNEAQ (reference sequence). CDR3 length: 15 amino acids. V lost 5 bases to trimming and J lost 12 bases; unmatched junction nucleotides: 19. DNA of the CDR3: TGTGCCAGCAGCCCGCGGAGGGAGGGCCGGGCCATACGGTACTTC. Residues: CASSPRREGRAIRYF. The full variable domain, its missing parts supplied by reference TRBV7-9 and TRBJ2-7, is DTGVSQNPRHKITKRGQNVTFRCDPISEHNRLYWYRQTLGQGPEFLTYFQNEAQLEKSRLLSDRFSAERPKGSFSTLEIQRTEQGDSAMYLCASSPRREGRAIRYFGPGTRLTVT.

The chain employs TRBV6-5 and TRBJ2-1, with a tentative D call TRBD2 (7 bases). V lost 5 bases to trimming and J lost 12 bases, with 20 bases between them. Germline CDR1 and CDR2: MNHEY and SVGAGI. This CDR3 has 14 amino acids. The CDR3 nucleotides are TGTGCCAGCAGTCGGGGGGAGAGGGGGTCAGGGCAGTTCTTC. Protein sequence: CASSRGERGSGQFF.

This clonotype was counted only a few times. The rearrangement joins TRBV28 to TRBJ1-1; D perhaps matches TRBD1 (6 bases). Looked up from germline, CDR1 is MDHEN and CDR2 is SYDVKM. The CDR3 length is 14 residues. With 6 bases removed from V and 0 bases from J, the gap between germline ends came to 11 bases. CDR3 nucleotides: TGTGCCAGCAGGGTGGACAGCATGAACACTGAAGCTTTCTTT. It yields the protein CASRVDSMNTEAFF.

This clonotype was observed a few times. This chain joins TRBV20-1 and TRBJ2-5; no clear D gene. Near its end, the DNA agrees better with TRBJ2-7, so the J call may be wrong. In germline, CDR1 is DFQATT, CDR2 SNEGSKA (reference sequence). The length of the CDR3 is 13 residues. The chain's CDR3 is CSARGLDPYEQYF. In DNA, the CDR3 is TGCAGTGCTAGAGGCCTAGATCCCTACGAGCAGTACTTC.

The V gene is TRBV28, the J gene TRBJ1-4, with TRBD1 identical over 10 bases. This CDR3 is built from 15 residues. V lost 6 bases to trimming and J lost 8 bases; unmatched junction nucleotides: 9. CDR1 MDHEN and CDR2 SYDVKM come from the germline V gene. The CDR3 loop is CASRRWGQGREKLFF. In DNA, the CDR3 is TGTGCCAGCAGGCGGTGGGGACAGGGGAGAGAAAAACTGTTTTTT.

V usage is TRBV28 and J usage is TRBJ1-6, with TRBD1 as a possible D gene (5 bases). Germline V gene sequence: CDR1 MDHEN, CDR2 SYDVKM. V lost 4 bases, J lost 8 bases, and 12 bases lay in between. This CDR3 has 14 residues. The CDR3 DNA follows: TGTGCCAGCAGTTCCGGGGGAGGGGATTCACCCCTCCACTTT. It encodes CASSSGGGDSPLHF. The whole variable domain, filled in from reference TRBV28 and TRBJ1-6, reads DVKVTQSSRYLVKRTGEKVFLECVQDMDHENMFWYRQDPGLGLRLIYFSYDVKMKEKGDIPEGYSVSREKKERFSLILESASTNQTSMYLCASSSGGGDSPLHFGNGTRLTVT.

The J gene is TRBJ2-7, the V gene TRBV6-2 or TRBV6-3; 10 bases fit TRBD1. Germline CDR1 is MNHEY and CDR2 is SVGEGT. The trim removed 2 bases at V and 12 bases at J, leaving 10 bases unmatched. The CDR3 loop spans 14 amino acids. CDR3 sequence reads: CASSYVRDRGARYF. The CDR3 DNA reads as TGTGCCAGCAGTTACGTTCGGGACAGGGGTGCACGGTACTTC.

This clonotype was picked up a small number of times. The chain joins TRBV20-1 to TRBJ1-4, with D hard to call. This CDR3 is 13 amino acids long. V lost 5 bases to trimming and J lost 8 bases, with 15 bases between them. CDR1 is DFQATT and CDR2 is SNEGSKA in the germline V gene (reference sequence). In DNA form, the CDR3 reads TGCAGTGCTCCCCCCGCGGGGAACGAAAAACTGTTTTTT. It yields the protein CSAPPAGNEKLFF.

The chain uses TRBV7-3 and TRBJ2-5, with 10 bases aligning to TRBD2. Germline V lookup: CDR1 SGHTA, CDR2 FQGTGA. Trimming cost V 4 bases and J 4 bases; bases outside gene matches: 9. CDR3 length equals 16 residues. The CDR3 here is CASSSQSTSGTETQYF. As DNA, the CDR3 is TGTGCCAGCAGCTCCCAATCAACTAGCGGGACAGAGACCCAGTACTTC.

This clonotype was counted a few times. This rearrangement joins TRBV6-2 or TRBV6-3 to TRBJ1-2, with D maybe TRBD1 (5 bases). Germline V lookup: CDR1 MNHEY, CDR2 SVGEGT. The CDR3 extends over 14 amino acids. Trimming pared 10 bases from V and 8 bases from J, leaving 23 bases between. For the CDR3, the DNA is TGTGCCACCAAGGAGACAGCGCAGATCCTGGGCTACACCTTC. It yields the protein CATKETAQILGYTF.

The chain couples TRBV7-9 to TRBJ2-1; D unresolved. This CDR3 has 13 amino acids. CDR1 and CDR2 from the germline V gene are SEHNR and FQNEAQ (reference sequence). Between the trimmed V and J ends, which lost 5 bases and 6 bases, there was a span of 11 bases. The CDR3 nucleotides are TGTGCCAGCAGCAAGGATACTGCCAATGAGCAGTTCTTC. It translates to CASSKDTANEQFF.

This clonotype appeared a few times. This sequence joins TRBV19 and TRBJ2-7, with TRBD1 identical over 9 bases. V lost 5 bases, J lost 5 bases, and 7 bases stayed unmatched. The CDR3 has 14 residues. Germline V gene sequence: CDR1 LNHDA, CDR2 SQIVND (reference sequence). This CDR3 reads CASSAQGAVNEQYF. As DNA, the CDR3 is TGTGCCAGTAGTGCACAGGGGGCCGTCAACGAGCAGTACTTC.